This T cell receptor beta chain was retrieved from a study of tumour-infiltrating T cells in Burkitt lymphoma. Study as a whole: This cohort included all epidemiological subtypes of Burkitt lymphoma. Productive clonality predicted overall and progression-free survival. Study observations and caveats: Public clonotypes, several, appeared across numerous Burkitt lymphoma patients.

The repertoire was sequenced with immunoSEQ multiplex PCR; TCRdb's copy has only in-frame clones and lacks some. The sample records tens of thousands of clones, more than 25% being singletons. In this sample, this clone turned up a few times. What it binds is unknown. There are 16 residues in the CDR3. The junction had 6 bases not matched to a gene; V was cut back by 0 bases and J by 4 bases. Germline V lookup: CDR1 MNHEY, CDR2 SVGAGI. The source of this sequence is a human donor with Burkitt lymphoma. This chain connects TRBV6-5 to TRBJ1-2, with 9 bases matching TRBD1. Sequenced: tumor tissue. As DNA, the CDR3 is TGTGCCAGCAGTTACTCGACAGGACAGGGGATCTATGGCTACACCTTC. The encoded protein is CASSYSTGQGIYGYTF.